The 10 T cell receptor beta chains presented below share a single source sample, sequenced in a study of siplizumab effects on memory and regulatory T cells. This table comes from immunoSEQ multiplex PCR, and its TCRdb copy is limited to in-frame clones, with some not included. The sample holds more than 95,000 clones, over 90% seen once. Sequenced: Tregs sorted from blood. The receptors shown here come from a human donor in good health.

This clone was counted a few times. The CDR3 sequence: CASSGTGIGTEAFF. In DNA form, the CDR3 reads TGTGCCAGCAGTGGGACAGGGATTGGGACTGAAGCTTTCTTT. This chain links TRBV2 with TRBJ1-1; 8 bases map to TRBD1. Trimming cost V 4 bases and J 5 bases; bases outside gene matches: 6. In germline, CDR1 is SNHLY, CDR2 FYNNEI. The CDR3 covers 14 residues.

The CDR3 sequence is CASTRGAGGRSPLHF. DNA of the CDR3: TGTGCCAGCACCCGGGGAGCAGGGGGAAGGTCACCCCTCCACTTT. The rearrangement links TRBV6-5 to TRBJ1-6; 7 nucleotides match TRBD1. V gave up 7 bases and J gave up 10 bases; unmatched junction bases: 13. Germline values: CDR1 MNHEY, CDR2 SVGAGI. This CDR3 comprises 15 residues.

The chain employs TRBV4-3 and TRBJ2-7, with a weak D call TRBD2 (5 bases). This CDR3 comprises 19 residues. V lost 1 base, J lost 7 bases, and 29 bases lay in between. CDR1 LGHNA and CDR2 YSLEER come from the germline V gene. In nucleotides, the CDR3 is TGCGCCAGCAGCCAAGGGGTTCGGAGGACTGGAGGTCATGGTGAAGAGCAGTACTTC. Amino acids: CASSQGVRRTGGHGEEQYF.

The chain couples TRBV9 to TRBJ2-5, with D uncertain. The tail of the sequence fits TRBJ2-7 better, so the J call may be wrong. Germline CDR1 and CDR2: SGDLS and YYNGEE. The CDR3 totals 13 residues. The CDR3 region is CASSGPRSYEQYF. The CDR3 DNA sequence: TGTGCCAGCAGCGGGCCGCGGAGCTACGAGCAGTACTTC.

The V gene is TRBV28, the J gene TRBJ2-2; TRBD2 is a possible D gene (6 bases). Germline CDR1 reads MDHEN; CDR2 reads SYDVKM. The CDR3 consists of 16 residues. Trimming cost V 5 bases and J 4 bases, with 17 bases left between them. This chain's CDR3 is CASSLEGDSRTGELFF. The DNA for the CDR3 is TGTGCCAGCAGTCTGGAGGGTGACAGTCGCACCGGGGAGCTGTTTTTT.

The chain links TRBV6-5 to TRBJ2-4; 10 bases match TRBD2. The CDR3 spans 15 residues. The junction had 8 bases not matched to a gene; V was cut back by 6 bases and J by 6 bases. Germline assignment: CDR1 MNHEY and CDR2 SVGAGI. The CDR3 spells CASRRAGGPGNIQYF. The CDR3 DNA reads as TGTGCCAGCAGGAGAGCGGGGGGGCCGGGAAACATTCAGTACTTC.

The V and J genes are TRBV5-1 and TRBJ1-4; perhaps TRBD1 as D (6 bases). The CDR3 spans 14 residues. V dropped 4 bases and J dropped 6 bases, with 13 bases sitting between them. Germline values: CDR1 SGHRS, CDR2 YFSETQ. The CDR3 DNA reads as TGCGCCAGCAGCGCTACAGGGTCGGATGAAAAACTGTTTTTT. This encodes CASSATGSDEKLFF.

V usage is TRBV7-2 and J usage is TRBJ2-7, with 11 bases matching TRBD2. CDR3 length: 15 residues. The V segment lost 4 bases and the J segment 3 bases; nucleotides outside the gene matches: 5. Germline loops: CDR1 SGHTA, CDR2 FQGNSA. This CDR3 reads CASSSLAGGIYEQYF. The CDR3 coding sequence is TGTGCCAGCAGCTCGTTAGCGGGGGGGATCTACGAGCAGTACTTC.

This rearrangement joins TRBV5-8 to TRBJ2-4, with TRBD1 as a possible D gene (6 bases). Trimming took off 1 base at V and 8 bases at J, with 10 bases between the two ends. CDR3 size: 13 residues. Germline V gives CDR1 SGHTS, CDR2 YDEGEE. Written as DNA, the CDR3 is TGTGCCAGCAGCTTGTCAGGGGTGGACATTCAGTACTTC. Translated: CASSLSGVDIQYF.

CDR3 bases: TGTGCCAGCAGCCCCGGCCCGGACAGGGCGAAATTTTCTACTGAAGCTTTCTTT. As protein: CASSPGPDRAKFSTEAFF. The rearrangement uses TRBV14 and TRBJ1-1; 8 bases match TRBD1. This CDR3 contains 18 residues. The V segment lost 4 bases and the J segment 5 bases; nucleotides outside the gene matches: 18. CDR1 and CDR2 (germline): SGHDN, FVKESK. The variable domain in full, with the rest retrieved from reference TRBV14 and TRBJ1-1, is EAGVTQFPSHSVIEKGQTVTLRCDPISGHDNLYWYRRVMGKEIKFLLHFVKESKQDESGMPNNRFLAERTGGTYSTLKVQPAELEDSGVYFCASSPGPDRAKFSTEAFFGQGTRLTVV.